This record covers a single T cell receptor beta chain. The same CDR3 also results from other DNA sequences found in this sample. The entry originates in a study of beta chain features in type 1 diabetes. Study overall: Summed over all samples, the examined sorted cells came to roughly 110,000,000.

Germline V gives CDR1 SGHTA, CDR2 FQGNSA. The CDR3 length is 13 residues. With 1 base removed from V and 3 bases from J, the gap between germline ends came to 6 bases. Expressed TCRB transcripts got sequenced, as all isolated RNA was reverse transcribed. Sequenced by immunoSEQ multiplex PCR; TCRdb stores in-frame clones only, minus some. The profile shows hundreds of thousands of clones, approximately 30% of them singletons. The sequence derives from a man aged 18 to 30 in good health. The sample taken for sequencing was naive CD4+ T cells from blood. V gene TRBV7-2 combines with J gene TRBJ2-5; D remains ambiguous. CDR3 region: CASSLVGEETQYF. CDR3 in DNA: TGTGCCAGCAGCTTAGTAGGAGAAGAGACCCAGTACTTC.